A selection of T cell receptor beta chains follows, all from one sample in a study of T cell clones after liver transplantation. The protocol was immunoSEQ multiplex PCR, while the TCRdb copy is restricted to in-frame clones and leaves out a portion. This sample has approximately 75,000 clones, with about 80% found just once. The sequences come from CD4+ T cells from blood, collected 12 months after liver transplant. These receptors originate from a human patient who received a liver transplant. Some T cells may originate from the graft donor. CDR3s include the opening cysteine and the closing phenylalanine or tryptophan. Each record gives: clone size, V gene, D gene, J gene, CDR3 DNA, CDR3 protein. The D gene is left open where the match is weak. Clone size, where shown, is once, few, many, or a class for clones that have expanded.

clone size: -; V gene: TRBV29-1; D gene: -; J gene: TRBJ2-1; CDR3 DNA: TGCAGCGTTCCGTTATTAGTGGGCAATGAGCAGTTCTTC; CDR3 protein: CSVPLLVGNEQFF
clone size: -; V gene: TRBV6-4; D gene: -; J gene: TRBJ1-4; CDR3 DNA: TGTGCCAGCAGGAGACAGTCGCCTAATGAAAAACTGTTTTTT; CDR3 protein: CASRRQSPNEKLFF
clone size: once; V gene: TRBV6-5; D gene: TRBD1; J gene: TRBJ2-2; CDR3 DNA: TGTGCCAGCAGGCAGGGGGCTCACACCGGGGAGCTGTTTTTT; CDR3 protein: CASRQGAHTGELFF
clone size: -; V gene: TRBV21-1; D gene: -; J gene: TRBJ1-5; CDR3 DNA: TGTGCCAGCAGCAAACAGGCAGCCTGGAGGCCCCAGCATTTT; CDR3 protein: CASSKQAAWRPQHF
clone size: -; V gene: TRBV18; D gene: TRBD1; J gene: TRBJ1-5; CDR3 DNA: TGTGCCAGCTCACCAAGGATACAGGGGAGCCAGCCCCAGCATTTT; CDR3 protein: CASSPRIQGSQPQHF
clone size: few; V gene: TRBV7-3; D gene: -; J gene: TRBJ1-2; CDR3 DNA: TGTGCCAGCAGCTCTACAGGGAGGTATGGCTACACCTTC; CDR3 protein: CASSSTGRYGYTF
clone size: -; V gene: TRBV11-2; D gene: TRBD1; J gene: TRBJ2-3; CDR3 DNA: TGTGCCAGCAGCTCCCGGGACAGGGGAGAAGATACGCAGTATTTT; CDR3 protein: CASSSRDRGEDTQYF
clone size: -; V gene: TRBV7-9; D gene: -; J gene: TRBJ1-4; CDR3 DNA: TGTGCCAGCAGCCCACCGGGACTGGGAAATGAAAAACTGTTTTTT; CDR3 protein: CASSPPGLGNEKLFF
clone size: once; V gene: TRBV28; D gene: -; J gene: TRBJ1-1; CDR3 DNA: TGTGCCAGCAGTACTTACTCGCCACCTTTCTTT; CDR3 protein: CASSTYSPPFF
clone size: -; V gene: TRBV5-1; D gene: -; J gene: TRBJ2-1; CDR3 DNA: TGCGCCAGCAGCGGGGTGGGACGAGTCGAAACCCCTGAGCAGTTCTTC; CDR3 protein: CASSGVGRVETPEQFF
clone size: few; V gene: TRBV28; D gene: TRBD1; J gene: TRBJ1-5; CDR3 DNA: TGTGCCAGCAGTTTGGGGGACAGGGCGGTCAATCAGCCCCAGCATTTT; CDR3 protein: CASSLGDRAVNQPQHF
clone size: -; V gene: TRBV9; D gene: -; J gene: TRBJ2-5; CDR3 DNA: TGTGCCAGCACCAGGGATATTCAAGAGACCCAGTACTTC; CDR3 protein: CASTRDIQETQYF
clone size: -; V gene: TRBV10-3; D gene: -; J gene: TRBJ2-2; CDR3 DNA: TGTGCCATCAGTGAGTCGGTCAGCGGGGAGCTGTTTTTT; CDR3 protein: CAISESVSGELFF
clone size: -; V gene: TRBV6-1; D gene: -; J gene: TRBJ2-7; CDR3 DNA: TGTGCCAGCAGTGAAGACAGCTCCTACGAGCAGTACTTC; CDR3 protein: CASSEDSSYEQYF
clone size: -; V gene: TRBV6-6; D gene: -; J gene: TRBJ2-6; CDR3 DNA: TGTGCCAGCAGTCCACAGGTGTCTGGGGCCAACGTCCTGACTTTC; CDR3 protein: CASSPQVSGANVLTF
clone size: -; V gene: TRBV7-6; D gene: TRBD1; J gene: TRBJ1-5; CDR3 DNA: TGTGCCAGCAGCTTAGCGCACAGGGGAGTAGGTCAGCCCCAGCATTTT; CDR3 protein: CASSLAHRGVGQPQHF
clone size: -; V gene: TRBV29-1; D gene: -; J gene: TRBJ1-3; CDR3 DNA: TGCAGCGTTAAGGAAATGGGGCCTGGAAACACCATATATTTT; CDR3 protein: CSVKEMGPGNTIYF
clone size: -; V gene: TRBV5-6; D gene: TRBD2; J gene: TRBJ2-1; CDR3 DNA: TGTGCCAGCAGCCGCCTAGCGGGAGGGCTGGCCGGTCTGGAGCAGTTCTTC; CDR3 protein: CASSRLAGGLAGLEQFF